This T cell receptor beta chain was sequenced for a study of cytomegalovirus exposure and HLA in healthy donors. The junction had 6 bases not matched to a gene; V was cut back by 6 bases and J by 2 bases. This CDR3 is 14 amino acids long. Looked up from germline, CDR1 is MNHEY and CDR2 is SMNVEV (reference sequence). PCR involved 60 Vbeta and 13 Jbeta primers. Clones were read by immunoSEQ multiplex PCR, and TCRdb kept only the in-frame ones, dropping some. The table for this sample gives around 150,000 clones. Specimen: PBMCs. This chain joins TRBV27 and TRBJ1-1; 7 bases map to TRBD1. The sequence was collected from a man younger than 45 in good health and CMV-seronegative. CDR3 sequence (DNA): TGTGCCAGCAGAAACAGGGGATTTAACACTGAAGCTTTCTTT. Translated, it gives CASRNRGFNTEAFF.